This entry features one T cell receptor (beta chain) sequence. Its antigen remains unknown. The germline V gene has CDR1 SGHRS and CDR2 YFSETQ. Between the trimmed V and J ends, which lost 0 bases and 0 bases, there was a span of 7 bases. The CDR3 loop spans 15 amino acids. This record belongs to a study of siplizumab effects on memory and regulatory T cells. Overall study results and limits: Reactions containing siplizumab showed mappable alloreactive CD4+ clones averaging 68.8% Treg-derived, versus approximately 28% in controls. A major contribution to the alloresponse seemed to be made by naive T cells, which seemed more diverse than memory cells.

Repertoires were generated with immunoSEQ multiplex PCR, while TCRdb's copy carries only in-frame clones and drops some. Seen here are more than 95,000 clones, about 95% observed once, and the top ten hold around 1.7%. The chain joins TRBV5-1 to TRBJ1-3, with D unclear. This receptor was identified in a human donor in good health. Sequencing was performed on non-Treg CD4+ T cells sorted from blood. CDR3 sequence: CASSLGHNSGNTIYF. The CDR3 DNA reads as TGCGCCAGCAGCTTGGGACACAACTCTGGAAACACCATATATTTT. The whole variable domain, remainder taken from reference TRBV5-1 and TRBJ1-3, is KAGVTQTPRYLIKTRGQQVTLSCSPISGHRSVSWYQQTPGQGLQFLFEYFSETQRNKGNFPGRFSGRQFSNSRSEMNVSTLELGDSALYLCASSLGHNSGNTIYFGEGSWLTVV.